The entry that follows covers one T cell receptor beta chain sequence. This sample is part of a study of T cell changes during pregnancy in multiple sclerosis. Profiling relied on immunoSEQ multiplex PCR, and the TCRdb table lists in-frame clones only, not all of them. The sample holds around 45,000 clones, around 90% seen once. Sequencing was performed on CD4+ T cells from peripheral blood mononuclear cells, taken before pregnancy. The sequence came from a female donor with multiple sclerosis, enrolled in a pregnancy study.

The CDR3 coding sequence is TGTGCCAGTAGAGAACGGGGGCCCCAGCATTTT. It specifies CASRERGPQHF. This sequence joins TRBV19 and TRBJ1-5; D is ambiguous. The ends were cut back, 6 bases at V and 9 bases at J, with 9 bases in the middle. Germline assignment: CDR1 LNHDA and CDR2 SQIVND (reference sequence). This CDR3 comprises 11 residues.